This T cell receptor (beta chain) was found in a study of shared clonotypes between healthy human individuals (TCRdb year 2020). Turning to the overall study: A couple of women and a few men aged 18 to 49 years were included in the cohort. For each donor, CD4 naive and CD4 memory were each run on three plates, CD8 naive on two plates, and CD8 memory on one plate. The study deeply sequenced blood TCR repertoires of five healthy adults to estimate repertoire size and the extent of clonotype sharing between individuals. Libraries were prepared and TCR repertoires were sequenced by different laboratories using diverse techniques, in order to increase sequencing depth and limit assay-specific biases. Between about 0.85 and 8.9 billion PBMCs per donor were obtained by leukapheresis. What the authors observed across the whole study: The genetic and exposure-history diversity represented was limited by the small number of donors. Naive subsets generally had larger estimated clonotype richness than memory subsets. Approximately 5% of naive CD4, 3.5% of naive CD8, about 2.5% of memory CD4, and 0.35% to 0.4% of memory CD8 clonotypes were shared across several donors. Based on pairwise subsampling, the degree of clonotype sharing among donors was expected to be affected by sequencing depth. Clonotypes shared by all four sorted-subset donors showed higher generation probabilities than non-shared clonotypes. Sampling was restricted to blood, and TCR repertoires in tissues likely differ from the TCR repertoires found in blood. Incomplete sequencing was indicated by rarefaction of sorted-subset datasets, despite the large sequencing depth.

Using the deep immunoSEQ assay, TCR CDR3 regions were amplified from genomic DNA by multiplex PCR. Extracted genomic DNA from each cell subset was distributed evenly across all wells of several immunoSEQ 96-well plates, and each plate was treated as a replicate. For sorted subsets, each replicate PCR was loaded with approximately 190 ng genomic DNA, equivalent to 30,000 or so T cell genomes. Purified libraries were measured with a Qubit 3.0 fluorometer, size-checked on a Bioanalyzer 2100, and measured again with the KAPA Library Quantification kit. Every immunoSEQ 96-well plate was sequenced on a separate single-read 150-cycle Illumina NextSeq 550 flow cell. Concerning the study's data processing: Because the immunoSEQ output included only junctional sequences and no quality scores, the filtering could not be the same as the filtering used for full-length reads. Sequences were annotated with PyIR, a Python wrapper for IgBLAST v1.9, using IMGT germline references to assign V/J genes and CDR3. Reads with weak V/J assignments (E-value above 1e-6), missing CDR3, stop codons, out-of-frame junctions, or ambiguous translated residues were removed. A V3J clonotype was defined by an identical inferred V gene, J gene, and CDR3 amino acid sequence. To compute the percentage overlap between repertoires, the number of shared unique clonotypes was divided by the size of the smaller repertoire. Richness of each repertoire was evaluated using RTK rarefaction, the Chao1 estimator, and Recon v2.1 estimates of unobserved clonotypes. Generation probabilities for all TCRbeta clonotypes obtained by the gDNA method from a few donors were computed using OLGA. Drawn from immuneACCESS, this table holds only the in-frame rearrangements with V and J called that TCRdb kept. Clones are partly lost; checked studies trace under half to an unresolved V gene and leave the rest unexplained. V and J calls and clone size follow that table, whereas D and trimming were derived from the DNA. The sample yields 600,000 to 700,000 clones; around 73% were counted once. Clones ranked in the top ten supply 1.5% to 2% of the sample.

CDR1 and CDR2 (MNHEY, SMNVEV) derive from the germline V gene (reference sequence). For this chain, trimming is 4 bases at the V end and 3 bases at the J end, and the number of junction bases without a gene match is 4. The CDR3 holds 16 amino acids from the cysteine to the phenylalanine. The retained sequence is limited to the CDR3, 48 bases, with the frame set at the first base. A remark on this clone: The target of this receptor is not known. Per-base qualities were not stored, and no clone one base away is much larger.

The donors were healthy, HIV-negative adults who had no recently reported acute infections or vaccinations. Every donor was a Caucasian adult living in Nashville, Tennessee, USA. CD4+ T cells were enriched by magnetic negative selection, after which naive cells were positively selected on CD45RA and the negative fraction was taken as the memory subset. After blood collection by leukapheresis, PBMCs were isolated using Ficoll-Histopaque density gradient centrifugation and then cryopreserved in the vapor phase of liquid nitrogen. Purity and quantity of every magnetically sorted T cell population were checked by analytical flow cytometry. From each sorted fraction, genomic DNA was isolated and quantified by UV absorbance on a Nanodrop 2000c.

The chain was built from TRBV27 and TRBJ2-3; TRBD2 aligns with 13 central bases. Sequenced material: memory CD4+ T cells sorted from blood. The sample's cell subset or site label is to be understood as: CD45RA-negative fraction. The source is a woman younger than 45 in good health. The nucleotide sequence is TGTGCCAGCAGTTCCAAGACTAGCGGGAGGACAGATACGCAGTATTTT. It codes for CASSSKTSGRTDTQYF.